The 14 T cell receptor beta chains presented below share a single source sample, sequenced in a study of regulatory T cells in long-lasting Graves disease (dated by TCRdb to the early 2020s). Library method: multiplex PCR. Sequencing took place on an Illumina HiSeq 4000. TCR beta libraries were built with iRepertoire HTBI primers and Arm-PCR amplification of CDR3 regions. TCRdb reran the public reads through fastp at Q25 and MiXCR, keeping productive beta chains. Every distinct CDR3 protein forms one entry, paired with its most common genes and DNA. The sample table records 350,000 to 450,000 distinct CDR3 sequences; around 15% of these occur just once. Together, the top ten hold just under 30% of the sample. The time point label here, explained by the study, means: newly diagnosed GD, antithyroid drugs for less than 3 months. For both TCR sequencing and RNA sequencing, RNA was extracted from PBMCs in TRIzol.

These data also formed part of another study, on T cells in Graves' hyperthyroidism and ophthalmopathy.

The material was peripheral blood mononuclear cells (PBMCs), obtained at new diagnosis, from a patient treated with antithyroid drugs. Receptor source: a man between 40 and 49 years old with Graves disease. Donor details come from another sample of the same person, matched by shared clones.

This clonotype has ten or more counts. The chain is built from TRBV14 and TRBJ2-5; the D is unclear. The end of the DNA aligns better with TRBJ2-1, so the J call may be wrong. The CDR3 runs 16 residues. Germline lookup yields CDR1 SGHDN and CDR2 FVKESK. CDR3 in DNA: TGTGCCAGCAGCCAAGAATCGGGCGGCGCGGTGGATGAGCAGTTCTTC. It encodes CASSQESGGAVDEQFF.

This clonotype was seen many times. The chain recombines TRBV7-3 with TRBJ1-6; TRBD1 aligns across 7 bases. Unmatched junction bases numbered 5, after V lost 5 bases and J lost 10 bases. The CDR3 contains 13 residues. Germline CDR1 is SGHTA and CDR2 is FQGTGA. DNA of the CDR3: TGTGCCAGCAGCACAGGGGAAGGGTCACCCCTCCACTTT. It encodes CASSTGEGSPLHF.

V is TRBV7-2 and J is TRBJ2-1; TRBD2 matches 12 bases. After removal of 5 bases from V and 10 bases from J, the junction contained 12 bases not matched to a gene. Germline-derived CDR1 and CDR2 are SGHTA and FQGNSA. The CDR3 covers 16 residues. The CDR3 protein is CASSPGLAGGRKEQFF. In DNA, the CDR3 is TGTGCCAGCAGCCCAGGCCTAGCGGGGGGGCGTAAAGAGCAGTTCTTC.

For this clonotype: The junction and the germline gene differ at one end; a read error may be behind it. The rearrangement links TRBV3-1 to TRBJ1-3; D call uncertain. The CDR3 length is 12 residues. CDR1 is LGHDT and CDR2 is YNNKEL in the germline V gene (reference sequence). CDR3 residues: CASSYRGSTIYF. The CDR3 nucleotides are TGTGCCAGCAGCTACCGCGGAAGCACCATATATTTT.

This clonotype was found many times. CDR3 loop: CASSLVTTGHQPQHF. For the CDR3, the DNA is TGTGCCAGCAGCTTAGTCACTACAGGGCATCAGCCCCAGCATTTT. This sequence joins TRBV7-2 and TRBJ1-5; TRBD1 is a possible D gene (6 bases). Per germline, CDR1 SGHTA and CDR2 FQGNSA. V lost 1 base, J lost 5 bases, and 12 bases lay in between. The CDR3 length is 15 residues.

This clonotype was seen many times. CDR3 protein: CATSDPGTYEQYF. CDR3 bases: TGTGCCACCAGTGACCCAGGTACCTACGAGCAGTACTTC. The chain recombines TRBV24-1 with TRBJ2-7; D gene uncertain. Germline values: CDR1 KGHDR, CDR2 SFDVKD. V was cut by 4 bases and J by 2 bases, with 8 bases left in between. The length of the CDR3 is 13 residues.

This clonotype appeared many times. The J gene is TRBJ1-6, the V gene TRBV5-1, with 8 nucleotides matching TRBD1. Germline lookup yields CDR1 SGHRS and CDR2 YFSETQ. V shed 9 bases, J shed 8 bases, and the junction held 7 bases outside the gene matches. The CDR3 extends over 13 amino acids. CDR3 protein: CATRTGMDSPLHF. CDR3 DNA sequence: TGCGCCACTAGGACAGGGATGGATTCACCCCTCCACTTT.

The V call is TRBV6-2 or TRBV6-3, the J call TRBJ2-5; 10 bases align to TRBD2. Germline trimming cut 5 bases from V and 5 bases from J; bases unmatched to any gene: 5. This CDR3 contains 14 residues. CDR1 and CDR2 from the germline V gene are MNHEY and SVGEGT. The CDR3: CASSLAGAVETQYF. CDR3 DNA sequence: TGTGCCAGCAGTCTAGCGGGGGCCGTCGAGACCCAGTACTTC.

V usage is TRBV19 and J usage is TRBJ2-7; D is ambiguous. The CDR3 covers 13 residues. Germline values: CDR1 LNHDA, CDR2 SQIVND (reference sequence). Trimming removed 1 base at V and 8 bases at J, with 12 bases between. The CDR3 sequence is CASSIGVEFQQYF. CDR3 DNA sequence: TGTGCCAGTAGTATAGGAGTTGAGTTCCAGCAGTACTTC.

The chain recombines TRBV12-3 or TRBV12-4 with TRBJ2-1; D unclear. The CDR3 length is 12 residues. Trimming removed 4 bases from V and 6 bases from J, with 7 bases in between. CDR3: CASSSRLNEQFF. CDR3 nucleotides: TGTGCCAGCAGTTCGAGACTCAATGAGCAGTTCTTC.

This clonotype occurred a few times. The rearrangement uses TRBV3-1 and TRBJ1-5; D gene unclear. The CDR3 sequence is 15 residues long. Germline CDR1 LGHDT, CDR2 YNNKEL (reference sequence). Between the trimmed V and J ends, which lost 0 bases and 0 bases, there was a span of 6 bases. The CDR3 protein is CASSQDSNSNQPQHF. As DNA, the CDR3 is TGTGCCAGCAGCCAAGATTCAAATAGCAATCAGCCCCAGCATTTT.

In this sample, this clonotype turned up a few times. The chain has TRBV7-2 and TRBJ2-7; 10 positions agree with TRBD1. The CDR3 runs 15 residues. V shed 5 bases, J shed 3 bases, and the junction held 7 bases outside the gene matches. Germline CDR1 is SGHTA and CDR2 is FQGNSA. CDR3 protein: CASSQETGGVYEQYF. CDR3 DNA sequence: TGTGCCAGCAGCCAAGAGACAGGGGGCGTCTACGAGCAGTACTTC.

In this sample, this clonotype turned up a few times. CDR3 region: CASTIVGQGTEAFF. DNA for the CDR3: TGCGCCAGCACCATCGTCGGACAGGGAACTGAAGCTTTCTTT. This sequence joins TRBV5-1 and TRBJ1-1; 8 nucleotides agree with TRBD1. In germline, CDR1 is SGHRS, CDR2 YFSETQ. The CDR3 extends over 14 amino acids. V lost 6 bases to trimming and J lost 5 bases; unmatched junction nucleotides: 9.

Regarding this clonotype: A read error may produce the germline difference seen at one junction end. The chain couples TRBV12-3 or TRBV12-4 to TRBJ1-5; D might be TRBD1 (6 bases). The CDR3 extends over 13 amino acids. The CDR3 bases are TGTGCCAGCATGCAGGGGTTCAATCGGCCCCAGCATTTT. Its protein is CASMQGFNRPQHF.